This T cell receptor beta chain was retrieved from a study of blood T cell repertoires in COVID-19. Study background: From T cells, B-cell-depleted T cells, or PBMCs came the material, which was cDNA or gDNA.

The authors' processing: It was from reference gene primer amplification that nucleated cell counts were estimated. Here immunoSEQ multiplex PCR was the method, and the copy in TCRdb shows in-frame clones only, minus some. V and J calls and clone size follow that table, whereas D and trimming were derived from the DNA. The sample includes roughly 140,000 clones, under 80% of them seen just once. The CDR3 is 14 amino acids. V gave up 0 bases and J gave up 2 bases, with 6 bases separating them. Looked up from germline, CDR1 is LGHDT and CDR2 is YNNKEL (reference sequence). The source of this sequence is a man in his 60s with acute or convalescent COVID-19. The sample taken for sequencing was peripheral blood. The chain joins TRBV3-1 (or the pseudogene TRBV3-2) to TRBJ2-3; D is unresolved. CDR3 nucleotides: TGTGCCAGCAGCCAAGATCGGTCCACAGATACGCAGTATTTT. Translated, it gives CASSQDRSTDTQYF.